Following are 11 T cell receptor beta chains from one sample sequenced in a study of blood T cell repertoires in COVID-19. The assay was immunoSEQ multiplex PCR, and TCRdb's table has in-frame clones only and misses some. There are about 100,000 clones in the sample; just under 80% occur only once, and roughly 16% lies in the top ten. The material sequenced was peripheral blood. The receptors here all came from a human donor in a cohort sampled during active COVID-19.

The genes are TRBV5-1 and TRBJ2-3, with TRBD2 matching 11 bases. The CDR3 runs 17 residues. Germline assignment: CDR1 SGHRS and CDR2 YFSETQ. J lost 3 bases, V lost 0 bases, and 6 bases had no gene match. Here the CDR3 DNA reads TGCGCCAGCAGCTTGGCCGTAGCGGGGGGGCGAACAGATACGCAGTATTTT. Protein product: CASSLAVAGGRTDTQYF.

The V call is TRBV28, the J call TRBJ2-1; D is perhaps TRBD2 (7 bases). Trimming took 6 bases from V and 8 from J, leaving 14 bases between them. Germline-derived CDR1 and CDR2 are MDHEN and SYDVKM. CDR3 length: 13 residues. The CDR3 is CASRKGGRDEQFF. The CDR3 DNA reads TGTGCCAGCAGGAAGGGGGGGCGCGATGAGCAGTTCTTC.

The chain carries TRBV28 and TRBJ1-2; no reliable D call. The CDR3 contains 13 residues. Germline-derived CDR1 and CDR2 are MDHEN and SYDVKM. The V end was cut by 5 bases, the J end by 4 bases, with 11 bases between. The chain's CDR3 is CASSGGIRYGYTF. The CDR3 region has the DNA TGTGCCAGCAGTGGAGGGATACGCTATGGCTACACCTTC.

The chain employs TRBV28 and TRBJ1-4; 10 bases map to TRBD1. The CDR3 totals 15 residues. V shed 4 bases, J shed 9 bases, and the junction held 8 bases outside the gene matches. Germline CDR1 MDHEN, CDR2 SYDVKM. The CDR3 coding sequence is TGTGCCAGCAGTTCCCGGACAGGGGGGTTTCAAAAACTGTTTTTT. It codes for CASSSRTGGFQKLFF. Full variable domain (remainder filled in from reference TRBV28 and TRBJ1-4): DVKVTQSSRYLVKRTGEKVFLECVQDMDHENMFWYRQDPGLGLRLIYFSYDVKMKEKGDIPEGYSVSREKKERFSLILESASTNQTSMYLCASSSRTGGFQKLFFGSGTQLSVL.

This chain links TRBV28 with TRBJ1-2, with 7 bases that match TRBD1. The CDR3 has 14 residues. Per the germline V gene, CDR1 is MDHEN and CDR2 is SYDVKM. Trimming removed 1 base from V and 7 bases from J; junction bases left unmatched: 6. The CDR3 bases are TGTGCCAGCAGTTTATCGGACAGGCCGAGTGGCTACACCTTC. Protein product: CASSLSDRPSGYTF.

This rearrangement joins TRBV7-8 to TRBJ1-1; 7 bases fit TRBD1. Germline trimming cut 2 bases from V and 2 bases from J; bases unmatched to any gene: 17. The CDR3 totals 19 residues. Per germline, CDR1 SGHVS and CDR2 FQNEAQ. The CDR3 coding sequence is TGTGCCAGCAGCTTAAGGGACAGCCGGGGCAGCCGGGGAAACACTGAAGCTTTCTTT. Translating gives CASSLRDSRGSRGNTEAFF.

The chain uses TRBV9 and TRBJ2-1; 7 nucleotides match TRBD1. Germline V lookup: CDR1 SGDLS, CDR2 YYNGEE. This CDR3 has 12 residues. The junction had 3 bases not matched to a gene; V was cut back by 2 bases and J by 10 bases. The CDR3 sequence: CASSVTGKEQFF. The CDR3 DNA follows: TGTGCCAGCAGCGTGACAGGGAAGGAGCAGTTCTTC.

The J gene is TRBJ2-5, the V gene TRBV28; a weak D match, TRBD2 (6 bases). This CDR3 contains 12 residues. In germline, CDR1 is MDHEN, CDR2 SYDVKM. V lost 5 bases and J 6 bases, leaving 10 bases between the germline ends. The CDR3 region has the DNA TGTGCCAGCAGTGGAGGGGCCAAGACCCAGTACTTC. Translating it yields CASSGGAKTQYF.

The chain links TRBV12-3 or TRBV12-4 to TRBJ2-1; D not resolved. V shed 6 bases and J shed 8 bases, with 8 bases lying between them. This CDR3 has 11 residues. This CDR3 is CASRKRHEQFF. For the CDR3, the DNA is TGTGCCAGCAGAAAGCGCCATGAGCAGTTCTTC.

J is TRBJ2-3 and V is TRBV7-3; tentatively, D is TRBD1 (6 bases). V was shortened by 2 bases and J by 2 bases, with 17 bases between the two germline ends. Germline V gene data show CDR1 as SGHTA and CDR2 as FQGTGA. This CDR3 is 17 amino acids long. CDR3 in DNA: TGTGCCAGCAGCTTATGGGGGCCCCTAGGGTTCACAGATACGCAGTATTTT. Its translation is CASSLWGPLGFTDTQYF.

The rearrangement uses TRBV5-4 and TRBJ2-3; D is possibly TRBD2 (5 bases). The CDR3 runs 15 residues. Germline assignment: CDR1 SGHNT and CDR2 YYREEE (reference sequence). Trimming left V 3 bases short and J 3 bases short, with 14 bases between. CDR3 amino acids: CASSSPGITTDTQYF. CDR3 sequence (DNA): TGTGCCAGCAGCTCCCCCGGGATTACAACAGATACGCAGTATTTT.